This T cell receptor beta chain was recorded in a study of shared clonotypes between healthy human individuals. Clones were read by immunoSEQ multiplex PCR, and TCRdb kept only the in-frame ones, dropping some. The sample holds under 1,900,000 clones; around 98.5% are singletons and the top ten take roughly 0.35%. This CDR3 has 15 residues. Germline values: CDR1 MNHNS, CDR2 SASEGT. Deletions cut 6 bases from V and 1 base from J, with 15 bases between. The chain combines TRBV6-1 with TRBJ1-1; D unclear. The receptor was isolated from a man between 25 and 39 years old in good health. The sample taken for sequencing was naive CD4+ T cells sorted from blood. Subset indicated: CD45RA+ positively selected. DNA for the CDR3: TGTGCCAGCAGACTTCAGGCCAGAGGGAACACTGAAGCTTTCTTT. This encodes CASRLQARGNTEAFF.